Included here is one T cell receptor beta chain sequence, with context. Its antigen is undetermined. The source of the sample is a study of shared clonotypes between healthy human individuals. The wider study: A donor's plate count was three for CD4 naive and three for CD4 memory; CD8 naive had two and CD8 memory one.

The repertoire was sequenced with immunoSEQ multiplex PCR; TCRdb's copy has only in-frame clones and lacks some. The sample includes about 1.5 million clones, nearly 99% of them seen just once. Healthy HIV-negative adults with no recent acute infections or vaccinations were recruited as donors. The CDR3 length is 17 residues. In germline, CDR1 is SGHDN, CDR2 FVKESK. The junction had 10 bases not matched to a gene; V was cut back by 2 bases and J by 5 bases. Study observations and caveats: It was expected that sequencing depth would affect clonotype sharing among donors. Sampling used blood alone; tissue repertoires probably differ.

The clonotype was recovered from a man in his thirties or forties in good health. The sequenced sample was naive CD4+ T cells sorted from blood. Subset reported: CD45RA+ positively selected. The chain links TRBV14 to TRBJ2-2; 8 bases agree with TRBD1. The CDR3 DNA is TGTGCCAGCAGCCAATTGGTCGGGACAGGCGCAACCGGGGAGCTGTTTTTT. Protein sequence: CASSQLVGTGATGELFF.